These 5 T cell receptor beta chains share one sample of origin, sequenced in a study of identical twins. TCRdb used MiXCR to reprocess the 5' RACE reads, holding one entry per CDR3 protein. The sample records some 660,000 distinct CDR3 sequences, 8.5% to 9% being singletons. This sample was shared with a second study, whose subject was yellow fever vaccine responses in identical twins.

The sample comprised PBMCs. The receptors originated from a woman between 18 and 29 years old in good health.

This clonotype was picked up a small number of times. V is TRBV10-3 and J is TRBJ2-1, with D unresolved. Germline loops: CDR1 ENHRY, CDR2 SYGVKD. V was clipped by 2 bases and J by 9 bases, with 5 bases between them. This CDR3 is 11 amino acids long. As DNA, the CDR3 is TGTGCCATCAGTGAGGGACCTGAGCAGTTCTTC. As protein: CAISEGPEQFF.

V and J are TRBV20-1 and TRBJ1-6, with D perhaps matching TRBD1 (5 bases). Germline V gene sequence: CDR1 DFQATT, CDR2 SNEGSKA (reference sequence). This CDR3 contains 14 residues. V lost 3 bases, J lost 4 bases, and 10 bases lay in between. The chain's CDR3 is CSARAGDYNSPLHF. CDR3 DNA: TGCAGTGCTAGGGCGGGGGATTATAATTCACCCCTCCACTTT.

This clonotype appeared a few times. The chain carries TRBV27 and TRBJ2-1; 7 bases line up with TRBD2. The CDR3 loop spans 15 amino acids. Germline assignment: CDR1 MNHEY and CDR2 SMNVEV (reference sequence). V gave up 8 bases and J gave up 3 bases; unmatched junction bases: 10. Here the CDR3 DNA reads TGTGCCAGCTCCCTTTCTTTAGCGGGCTACAATGAGCAGTTCTTC. This encodes CASSLSLAGYNEQFF.

In this sample, this clonotype turned up many times. This sequence joins TRBV6-2 or TRBV6-3 and TRBJ2-2; no definite D call. Trimming cost V 9 bases and J 3 bases, with 14 bases left between them. Germline V gene data show CDR1 as MNHEY and CDR2 as SVGEGT. The CDR3 has 14 amino acids. The CDR3 DNA reads TGTGCCAGTACAATTTATGGGGACACCGGGGAGCTGTTTTTT. It specifies CASTIYGDTGELFF.

This clonotype was seen a few times. The chain employs TRBV20-1 and TRBJ2-3; 8 bases are a match to TRBD2. The CDR3 loop spans 16 amino acids. The V gene end was trimmed by 6 bases and the J gene end by 2 bases; junction bases not matched to a gene: 13. Germline lookup yields CDR1 DFQATT and CDR2 SNEGSKA (reference sequence). DNA for the CDR3: TGCAGTGCCCTAGATCTTGGCGGGAGGCACACAGATACGCAGTATTTT. It translates to CSALDLGGRHTDTQYF.